Below are 16 T cell receptor beta chains sequenced from a single sample in a study of blood T cell repertoires in COVID-19. TCRdb's table, derived via immunoSEQ multiplex PCR, lists solely in-frame clones and lacks some. The repertoire includes 200,000 to 250,000 clones, approximately 78% of them detected once, and approximately 8.7% sits in the top ten. The sequenced sample was PBMCs or T cells enriched from blood (not recorded which). These receptors were obtained from a man in his forties or fifties who had recovered from COVID-19.

This clone came up once. The rearrangement uses TRBV18 and TRBJ1-2; a weak D match, TRBD1 (6 bases). CDR3 length equals 17 residues. The germline gives CDR1 KGHSH, CDR2 LQKENI. V dropped 3 bases and J dropped 0 bases, with 17 bases sitting between them. For the CDR3, the DNA is TGTGCCAGCTCACCCCTAGACAGGCCCTTGTCTAACTATGGCTACACCTTC. Translating it yields CASSPLDRPLSNYGYTF.

Points on this clone: It may be a read error: a sequence one base away is much more abundant. This chain joins TRBV27 and TRBJ1-5; a possible D gene is TRBD1 (6 bases). This CDR3 is built from 14 residues. Trimming shortened V by 2 bases and J by 5 bases, and 10 bases separated the two germline ends. CDR1 and CDR2 (germline): MNHEY, SMNVEV (reference sequence). For the CDR3, the DNA is TGTGCCAGCAGTTTAGGGGGCGCGGATCAGCCCCAGCATTTT. Protein product: CASSLGGADQPQHF.

The chain recombines TRBV3-1 (or the pseudogene TRBV3-2) with TRBJ1-1, with D unresolved. Germline CDR1 reads LGHDT; CDR2 reads YNNKEL (reference sequence). V was cut by 3 bases and J by 1 base, with 12 bases left in between. The CDR3 consists of 15 residues. The CDR3 DNA is TGTGCCAGCAGCCAGCCCTACGGCGGGAACACTGAAGCTTTCTTT. Amino acid sequence: CASSQPYGGNTEAFF.

The V call is TRBV28, the J call TRBJ1-4; D gene ambiguous. Per the germline V gene, CDR1 is MDHEN and CDR2 is SYDVKM. V dropped 7 bases and J dropped 12 bases, with 15 bases sitting between them. The CDR3 spans 12 residues. The CDR3 spells CASTSSHNELFF. As DNA, the CDR3 is TGTGCCAGCACCAGTAGCCATAATGAACTGTTTTTT.

In regard to this clone: The same CDR3 arises from other DNA sequences in this sample as well. Written as DNA, the CDR3 is TGTGCCAGCAGTCTTAGCGGGAGGGCGAATGAGCAGTTCTTC. This sequence encodes CASSLSGRANEQFF. The chain recombines TRBV27 with TRBJ2-1; 11 nucleotides line up with TRBD2. The CDR3 loop spans 14 amino acids. Germline V lookup: CDR1 MNHEY, CDR2 SMNVEV (reference sequence). V trimming: 5 bases; J trimming: 7 bases; junction bases outside the gene matches: 4.

The chain carries TRBV14 and TRBJ1-3; maybe TRBD1 (5 bases). V was trimmed by 7 bases and J by 0 bases, leaving 7 bases between them. Germline CDR1 reads SGHDN; CDR2 reads FVKESK. This CDR3 contains 13 residues. CDR3: CASKQVSGNTIYF. The DNA of the CDR3 is TGTGCCAGCAAACAGGTCTCTGGAAACACCATATATTTT.

The chain combines TRBV19 with TRBJ2-1; 11 positions match TRBD2. V lost 5 bases and J lost 10; bases outside the gene matches: 10. CDR3 length: 15 amino acids. Germline CDR1 is LNHDA and CDR2 is SQIVND (reference sequence). CDR3 nucleotide sequence: TGTGCCAGTAGTCCACTTAGCGGGAGGGCCTGGGAGCAGTTCTTC. Its protein is CASSPLSGRAWEQFF. Variable domain in full (rest from reference TRBV19 and TRBJ2-1): DGGITQSPKYLFRKEGQNVTLSCEQNLNHDAMYWYRQDPGQGLRLIYYSQIVNDFQKGDIAEGYSVSREKKESFPLTVTSAQKNPTAFYLCASSPLSGRAWEQFFGPGTRLTVL.

The CDR3 DNA sequence: TGTGCCAGTAGTATAAGGGTAGCGCTTGGCGAGCAGTTCTTC. This translates into CASSIRVALGEQFF. The V call is TRBV19, the J call TRBJ2-1; TRBD2 might be the D (5 bases). The CDR3 consists of 14 residues. The V gene's germline CDR1 is LNHDA and CDR2 SQIVND (reference sequence). Trimming shortened V by 2 bases and J by 10 bases, and 15 bases separated the two germline ends.

The rearrangement links TRBV6-5 to TRBJ1-1; D gene ambiguous. V was cut by 3 bases and J by 8 bases, with 13 bases left in between. The CDR3 runs 13 residues. CDR1 and CDR2 from the germline V gene are MNHEY and SVGAGI. The CDR3 DNA is TGTGCCAGCAGTTATTTTGGGCGTCAAGAAGCTTTCTTT. This sequence encodes CASSYFGRQEAFF.

The V call is TRBV30, the J call TRBJ2-3, with TRBD1 matching 8 bases. Germline V gives CDR1 GTSNPN, CDR2 SVGIG (reference sequence). This CDR3 is built from 14 residues. J was trimmed by 6 bases and V by 2 bases; bases with no gene match: 7. CDR3 bases: TGTGCCTGGAGTCCCGGACAGGGAATGGATACGCAGTATTTT. Its protein product is CAWSPGQGMDTQYF.

The J gene is TRBJ2-4, the V gene TRBV24-1; 7 nucleotides agree with TRBD2. The CDR3 is made up of 15 amino acids. Germline V lookup: CDR1 KGHDR, CDR2 SFDVKD. With 3 bases clipped from V and 5 bases from J, the junction kept 6 bases outside the gene matches. The CDR3 DNA reads as TGTGCCACCAGTGATGGCGGGAGAGTGGAAAACATTCAGTACTTC. This translates into CATSDGGRVENIQYF.

The chain recombines TRBV2 with TRBJ2-3; 10 bases are a match to TRBD1. The CDR3 totals 14 residues. J gave up 3 bases and V 7 bases, and 4 bases lay outside the gene matches. Germline V lookup: CDR1 SNHLY, CDR2 FYNNEI. In DNA, the CDR3 is TGTGCCAGCACCGACAGGGGGCAGACAGATACGCAGTATTTT. Protein sequence: CASTDRGQTDTQYF.

The J gene is TRBJ1-4, the V gene TRBV2, with D unclear. Per germline, CDR1 SNHLY and CDR2 FYNNEI. V was shortened by 5 bases and J by 0 bases, with 7 bases between the two germline ends. The CDR3 runs 14 residues. CDR3 sequence (DNA): TGTGCCAGCAGTCGGGATACAACTAATGAAAAACTGTTTTTT. Translation: CASSRDTTNEKLFF.

This rearrangement joins TRBV5-4 to TRBJ2-1; D may be TRBD2 (6 bases). V lost 4 bases, J lost 8 bases, and 16 bases lay in between. Per germline, CDR1 SGHNT and CDR2 YYREEE (reference sequence). The CDR3 is made up of 14 amino acids. The CDR3 region has the DNA TGTGCCAGCAGCCCTGGAGGGCGCTTCGATGAGCAGTTCTTC. Residues: CASSPGGRFDEQFF.

The chain joins TRBV15 to TRBJ2-1; D might be TRBD1 (6 bases). The ends were cut back, 5 bases at V and 6 bases at J, with 17 bases in the middle. Germline V gene lookup returns CDR1 LNHNV and CDR2 YYDKDF (reference sequence). The CDR3 spans 15 residues. The CDR3 loop reads CATSRHKGVGNEQFF. DNA of the CDR3: TGTGCCACCAGCCGCCATAAGGGGGTAGGCAATGAGCAGTTCTTC.

The chain links TRBV12-3 or TRBV12-4 to TRBJ1-2; D remains unclear. CDR3 size: 13 residues. Trimming took off 3 bases at V and 6 bases at J, with 11 bases between the two ends. CDR3 protein: CASSFGERNGYTF. CDR3 nucleotide sequence: TGTGCCAGCAGTTTTGGAGAGCGGAATGGCTACACCTTC.